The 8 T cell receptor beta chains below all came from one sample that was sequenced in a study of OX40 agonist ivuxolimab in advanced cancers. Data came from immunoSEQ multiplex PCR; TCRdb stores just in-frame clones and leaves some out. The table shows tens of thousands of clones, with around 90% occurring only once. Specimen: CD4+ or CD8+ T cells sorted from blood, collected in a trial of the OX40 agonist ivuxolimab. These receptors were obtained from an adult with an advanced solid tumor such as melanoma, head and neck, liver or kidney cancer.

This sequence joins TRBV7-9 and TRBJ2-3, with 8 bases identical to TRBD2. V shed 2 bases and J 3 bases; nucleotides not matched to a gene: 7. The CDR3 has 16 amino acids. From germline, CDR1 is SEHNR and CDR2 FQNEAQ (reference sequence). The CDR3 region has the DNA TGTGCCAGCAGCTTAAGGCAGCGGGAGAGGACAGATACGCAGTATTTT. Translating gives CASSLRQRERTDTQYF.

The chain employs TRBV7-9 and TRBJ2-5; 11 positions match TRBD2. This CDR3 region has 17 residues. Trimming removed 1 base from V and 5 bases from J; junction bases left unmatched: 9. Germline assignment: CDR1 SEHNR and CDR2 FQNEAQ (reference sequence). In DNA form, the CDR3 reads TGTGCCAGCAGCTTAGGGTCTACTAGCGGGAGTGAGGAGACCCAGTACTTC. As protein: CASSLGSTSGSEETQYF.

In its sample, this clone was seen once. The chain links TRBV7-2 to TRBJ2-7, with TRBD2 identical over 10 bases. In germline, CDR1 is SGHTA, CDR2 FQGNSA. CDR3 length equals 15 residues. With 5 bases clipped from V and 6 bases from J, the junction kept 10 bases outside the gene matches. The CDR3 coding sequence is TGTGCCAGCAGCCCCCACGGGGCTAGCGGGGGCGAGCAGTACTTC. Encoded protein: CASSPHGASGGEQYF.

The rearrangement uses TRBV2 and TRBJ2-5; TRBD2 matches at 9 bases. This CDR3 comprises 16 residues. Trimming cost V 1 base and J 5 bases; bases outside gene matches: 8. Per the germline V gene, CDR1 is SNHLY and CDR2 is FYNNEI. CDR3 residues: CASSEGTSALGETQYF. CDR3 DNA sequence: TGTGCCAGCAGTGAAGGGACTAGCGCCCTGGGGGAGACCCAGTACTTC.

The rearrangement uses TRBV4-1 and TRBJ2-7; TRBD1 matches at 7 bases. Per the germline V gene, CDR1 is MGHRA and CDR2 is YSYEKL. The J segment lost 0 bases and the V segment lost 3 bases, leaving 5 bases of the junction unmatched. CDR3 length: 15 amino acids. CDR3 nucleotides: TGCGCCAGCAGCCAGCCGGGACAGAACTCCTACGAGCAGTACTTC. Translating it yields CASSQPGQNSYEQYF.

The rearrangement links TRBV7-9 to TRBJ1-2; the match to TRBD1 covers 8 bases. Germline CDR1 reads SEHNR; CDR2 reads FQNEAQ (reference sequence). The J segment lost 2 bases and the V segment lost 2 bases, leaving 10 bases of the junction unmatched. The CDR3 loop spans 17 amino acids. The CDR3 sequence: CASSLWWTGMANYGYTF. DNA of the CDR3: TGTGCCAGCAGCTTATGGTGGACAGGGATGGCCAACTATGGCTACACCTTC.

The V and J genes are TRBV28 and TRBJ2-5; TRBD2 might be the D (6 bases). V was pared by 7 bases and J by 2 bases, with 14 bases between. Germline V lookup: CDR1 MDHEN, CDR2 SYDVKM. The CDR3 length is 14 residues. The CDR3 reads CASIAAGRQETQYF. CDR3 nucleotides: TGTGCCAGCATAGCAGCGGGCCGACAAGAGACCCAGTACTTC.

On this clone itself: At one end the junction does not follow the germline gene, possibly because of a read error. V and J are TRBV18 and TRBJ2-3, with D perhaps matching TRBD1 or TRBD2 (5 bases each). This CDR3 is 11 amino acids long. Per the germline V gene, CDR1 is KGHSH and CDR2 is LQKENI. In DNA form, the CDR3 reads TGTGCCAGCTCACTCGGGGACGGCCGACATTTT. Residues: CASSLGDGRHF.